This entry features one T cell receptor beta chain sequence. Its target is unknown. Libraries were prepared by immunoSEQ multiplex PCR; TCRdb keeps only in-frame clonotypes and omits some of them. The sample records some 120,000 clones, 60% to 85% being singletons. V lost 6 bases to trimming and J lost 8 bases, with 19 bases between them. The CDR3 runs 15 residues. Germline CDR1 MNHEY, CDR2 SVGAGI. This entry comes from a study of PD-1 blockade in mismatch repair-deficient tumors. For the study at large: Enrolled about 2013-2017, patients had progressing, pretreated mismatch repair-deficient cancers of 12 types. Findings of the study overall: After pembrolizumab, tumor-resident clones rose rapidly, then generally contracted before radiologic responses.

TCRs were sequenced from three patients responding to pembrolizumab. The receptor was derived from an adult with mismatch repair-deficient cancer. The chain links TRBV6-5 to TRBJ1-4; D call uncertain. Sequences were derived from peripheral blood, sampled around 60 weeks after starting pembrolizumab. CDR3 bases: TGTGCCAGCAGCACTGCCCGCATCGGCGGGGAAAAACTGTTTTTT. Its protein product is CASSTARIGGEKLFF.